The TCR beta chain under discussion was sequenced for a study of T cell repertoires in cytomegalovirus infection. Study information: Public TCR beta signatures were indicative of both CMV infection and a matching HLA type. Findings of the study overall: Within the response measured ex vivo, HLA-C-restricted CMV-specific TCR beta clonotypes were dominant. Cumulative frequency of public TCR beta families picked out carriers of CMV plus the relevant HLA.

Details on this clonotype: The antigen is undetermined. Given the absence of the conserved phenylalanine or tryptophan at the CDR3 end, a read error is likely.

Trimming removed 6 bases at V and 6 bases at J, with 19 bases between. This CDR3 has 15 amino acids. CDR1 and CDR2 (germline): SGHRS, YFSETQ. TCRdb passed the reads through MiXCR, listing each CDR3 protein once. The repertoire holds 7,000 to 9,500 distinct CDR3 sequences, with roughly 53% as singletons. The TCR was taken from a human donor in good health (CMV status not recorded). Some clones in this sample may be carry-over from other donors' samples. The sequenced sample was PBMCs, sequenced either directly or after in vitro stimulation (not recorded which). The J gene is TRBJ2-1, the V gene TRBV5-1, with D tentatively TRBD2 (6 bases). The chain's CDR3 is CASILFSTAGNEQFL. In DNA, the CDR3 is TGCGCCAGCATATTGTTCTCGACAGCGGGCAATGAGCAGTTCTTA.